These 14 T cell receptor beta chains share one sample of origin, sequenced in a study of T cell responses to AZD1222 COVID-19 vaccine. Using immunoSEQ multiplex PCR, the repertoire was profiled, and TCRdb retains in-frame clones only, with some absent. The sample includes 100,000 to 120,000 clones, about 81% of them seen just once. Sequenced material: peripheral blood, taken on day 0 of AZD1222 vaccination. These receptor sequences come from an adult in good health.

V usage is TRBV30 and J usage is TRBJ2-3; a possible D gene is TRBD2 (5 bases). Trimming shortened V by 2 bases and J by 2 bases, and 11 bases separated the two germline ends. This CDR3 comprises 14 residues. Per the germline V gene, CDR1 is GTSNPN and CDR2 is SVGIG (reference sequence). The CDR3 protein is CAWSRTLPTDTQYF. CDR3 DNA: TGTGCCTGGAGTAGGACTTTACCCACAGATACGCAGTATTTT.

V is TRBV5-1 and J is TRBJ1-2, with TRBD1 as a possible D gene (5 bases). This CDR3 has 16 residues. With 3 bases removed from V and 8 bases from J, the gap between germline ends came to 23 bases. CDR1 and CDR2 from the germline V gene are SGHRS and YFSETQ. The CDR3 region has the DNA TGCGCCAGCAGCTCCACCCCAGCAGGGCTAGGCGGAGGCTACACCTTC. Translation gives CASSSTPAGLGGGYTF.

V and J are TRBV19 and TRBJ1-5, with 9 nucleotides matching TRBD1. CDR1 LNHDA and CDR2 SQIVND come from the germline V gene (reference sequence). The CDR3 is made up of 15 amino acids. J lost 4 bases, V lost 5 bases, and 6 bases had no gene match. The CDR3 nucleotides are TGTGCCAGTAGTGGATCCGGGACAGGGAATCAGCCCCAGCATTTT. Protein sequence: CASSGSGTGNQPQHF.

This chain connects TRBV19 to TRBJ1-1; 8 bases map to TRBD1. The CDR3 covers 13 residues. Trimming at V came to 7 bases and at J to 1 base, leaving 2 bases not matched to a gene. Germline CDR1 reads LNHDA; CDR2 reads SQIVND (reference sequence). CDR3 nucleotide sequence: TGTGCCAGTACAGGACAGGGGAACACTGAAGCTTTCTTT. Its translation is CASTGQGNTEAFF.

The chain uses TRBV12-5 and TRBJ1-1, with D perhaps matching TRBD1 (5 bases). Looked up from germline, CDR1 is LGHNT and CDR2 is FRNRAP. The CDR3 runs 14 residues. V was pared by 7 bases and J by 0 bases, with 12 bases between. DNA of the CDR3: TGTGCTAGTGCCGCAGACAGCTTGAACACTGAAGCTTTCTTT. Translation: CASAADSLNTEAFF.

The CDR3 is CASSLALRIPNQPQHF. The CDR3 DNA sequence: TGTGCCAGCAGCTTAGCGCTAAGGATCCCCAATCAGCCCCAGCATTTT. The chain carries TRBV7-2 and TRBJ1-5, with unresolved D. CDR3 length: 16 residues. Trimming took off 0 bases at V and 3 bases at J, with 12 bases between the two ends. Germline CDR1 is SGHTA and CDR2 is FQGNSA.

This chain uses TRBV5-1 with TRBJ1-1; TRBD1 matches 9 bases. The CDR3 spans 16 residues. V trimming: 4 bases; J trimming: 0 bases; junction bases outside the gene matches: 7. CDR1 is SGHRS and CDR2 is YFSETQ in the germline V gene. Here the CDR3 DNA reads TGCGCCAGCAGCGGACAGGGGAGTCTTTTGAACACTGAAGCTTTCTTT. Protein sequence: CASSGQGSLLNTEAFF.

CDR3 nucleotides: TGTGCCAGCAGCCGGCCGGGGAGCTCCTACAATGAGCAGTTCTTC. Residues: CASSRPGSSYNEQFF. V usage is TRBV5-5 and J usage is TRBJ2-1, with a weak D call TRBD2 (5 bases). The CDR3 totals 15 residues. Germline V gene sequence: CDR1 SGHKS, CDR2 YYEKEE (reference sequence). V lost 4 bases to trimming and J lost 0 bases, with 11 bases between them.

This sequence joins TRBV7-8 and TRBJ1-6, with D unresolved. This CDR3 region has 16 residues. The V and J ends lost 5 bases and 13 bases respectively, with 24 bases between them. Germline V gene data show CDR1 as SGHVS and CDR2 as FQNEAQ. The CDR3: CASSILLQPGDGPLHF. Here the CDR3 DNA reads TGTGCCAGCAGCATACTTCTACAGCCCGGGGATGGGCCCCTCCACTTT. Looking up the rest from reference TRBV7-8 and TRBJ1-6 gives the full variable domain: GAGVSQSPRYKVAKRGQDVALRCDPISGHVSLFWYQQALGQGPEFLTYFQNEAQLDKSGLPSDRFFAERPEGSVSTLKIQRTQQEDSAVYLCASSILLQPGDGPLHFGNGTRLTVT.

The sample holds one count of this clone. This rearrangement joins TRBV5-8 to TRBJ2-5; a weak D match, TRBD2 (5 bases). The germline V and J ends were trimmed by 3 bases and 2 bases, with 11 bases remaining between them. Germline loops: CDR1 SGHTS, CDR2 YDEGEE. CDR3 length: 14 amino acids. For the CDR3, the DNA is TGTGCCAGCAGCTATTGGGGAGTTCAAGAGACCCAGTACTTC. Amino acids: CASSYWGVQETQYF.

The chain uses TRBV11-2 and TRBJ1-2; a weak D match, TRBD1 (5 bases). CDR3 length equals 15 residues. Germline-derived CDR1 and CDR2 are SGHAT and FQNNGV. With 2 bases removed from V and 13 bases from J, the gap between germline ends came to 23 bases. In DNA, the CDR3 is TGTGCCAGCAGCTTAAAAGCGGGGCTTGTCGAAGAATTCACCTTC. Its translation: CASSLKAGLVEEFTF.

The V and J genes are TRBV7-2 and TRBJ2-2, with D possibly matching TRBD1 (5 bases). V gave up 5 bases and J gave up 5 bases, with 18 bases separating them. Germline CDR1 is SGHTA and CDR2 is FQGNSA. The CDR3 totals 16 residues. The CDR3 loop is CASSQGARVTTGELFF. The DNA of the CDR3 is TGTGCCAGCAGCCAGGGTGCCAGGGTAACGACCGGGGAGCTGTTTTTT. Supplemented by reference TRBV7-2 and TRBJ2-2, the full variable domain reads GAGVSQSPSNKVTEKGKDVELRCDPISGHTALYWYRQSLGQGLEFLIYFQGNSAPDKSGLPSDRFSAERTGGSVSTLTIQRTQQEDSAVYLCASSQGARVTTGELFFGEGSRLTVL.

V and J are TRBV30 and TRBJ2-1; TRBD1 or TRBD2 may be the D gene (5 bases each). Trimming took 5 bases from V and 2 from J, leaving 13 bases between them. CDR1 GTSNPN and CDR2 SVGIG come from the germline V gene (reference sequence). The CDR3 is made up of 14 amino acids. This chain's CDR3 is CAWLGENPYNEQFF. The CDR3 nucleotides are TGTGCCTGGTTGGGGGAGAACCCCTACAATGAGCAGTTCTTC.

This sequence joins TRBV5-1 and TRBJ2-5; 7 nucleotides agree with TRBD2. The CDR3 sequence is 16 residues long. With V trimmed by 4 bases and J by 2 bases, 11 bases remained unmatched. The germline CDR1 and CDR2 sequences are SGHRS and YFSETQ. The DNA for the CDR3 is TGCGCCAGCAGCCGCGAGCCAGCGGGGATTCAAGAGACCCAGTACTTC. As protein: CASSREPAGIQETQYF.